This section outlines one T cell receptor (beta chain) sequence together with its context. These data belong to a study of blood T cell repertoires in COVID-19. Turning to the study itself: Italy, Spain and the United States were the sources of the convalescent and acute COVID-19 samples. Nucleic acid was either cDNA or gDNA, and it came from T cells, B-cell-depleted T cells, or PBMCs.

Method: immunoSEQ multiplex PCR; TCRdb's copy keeps in-frame clones and lacks some. The table lists a few hundred thousand clones, approximately 81% of them singletons. J lost 6 bases, V lost 2 bases, and 0 bases had no gene match. CDR1 and CDR2 (germline): SEHNR, FQNEAQ (reference sequence). The CDR3 is 12 amino acids. This chain connects TRBV7-9 to TRBJ1-2; 7 nucleotides agree with TRBD1. Input material: peripheral blood. The clonotype was recovered from a woman under 30 with acute or convalescent COVID-19. CDR3 bases: TGTGCCAGCAGCTTAAGGGGGCATGGCTACACCTTC. This translates into CASSLRGHGYTF.